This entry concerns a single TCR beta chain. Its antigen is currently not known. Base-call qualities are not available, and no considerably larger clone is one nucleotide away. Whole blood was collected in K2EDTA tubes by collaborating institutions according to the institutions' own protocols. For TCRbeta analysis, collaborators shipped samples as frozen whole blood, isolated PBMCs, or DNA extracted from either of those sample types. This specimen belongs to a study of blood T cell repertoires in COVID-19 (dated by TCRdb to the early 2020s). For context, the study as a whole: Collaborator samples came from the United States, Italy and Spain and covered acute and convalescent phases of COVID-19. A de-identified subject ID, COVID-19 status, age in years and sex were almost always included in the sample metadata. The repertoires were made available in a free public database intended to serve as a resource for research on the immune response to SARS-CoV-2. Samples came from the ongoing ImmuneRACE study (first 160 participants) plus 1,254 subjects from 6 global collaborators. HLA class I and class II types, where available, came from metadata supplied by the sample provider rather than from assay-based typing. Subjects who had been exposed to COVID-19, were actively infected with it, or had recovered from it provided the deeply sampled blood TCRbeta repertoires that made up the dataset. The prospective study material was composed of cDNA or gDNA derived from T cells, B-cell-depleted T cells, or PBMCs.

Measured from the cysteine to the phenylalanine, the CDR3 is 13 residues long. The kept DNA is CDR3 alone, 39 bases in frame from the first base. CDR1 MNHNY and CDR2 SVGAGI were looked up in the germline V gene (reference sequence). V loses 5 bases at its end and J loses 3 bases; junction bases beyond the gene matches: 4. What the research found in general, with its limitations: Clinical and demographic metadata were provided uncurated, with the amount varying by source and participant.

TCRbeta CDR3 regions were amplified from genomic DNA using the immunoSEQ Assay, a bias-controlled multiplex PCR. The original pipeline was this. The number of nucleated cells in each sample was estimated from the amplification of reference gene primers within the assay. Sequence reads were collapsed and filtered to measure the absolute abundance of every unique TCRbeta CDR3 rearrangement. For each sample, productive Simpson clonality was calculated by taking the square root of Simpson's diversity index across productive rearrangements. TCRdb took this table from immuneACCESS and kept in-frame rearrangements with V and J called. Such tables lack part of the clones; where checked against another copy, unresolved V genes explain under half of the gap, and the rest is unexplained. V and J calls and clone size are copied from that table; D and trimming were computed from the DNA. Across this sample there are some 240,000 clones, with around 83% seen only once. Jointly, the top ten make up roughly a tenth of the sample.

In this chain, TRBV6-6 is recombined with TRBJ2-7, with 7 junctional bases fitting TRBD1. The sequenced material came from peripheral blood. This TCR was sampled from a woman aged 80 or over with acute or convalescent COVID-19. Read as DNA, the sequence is TGTGCCAGCAGTACAGACAGGGACTACGAGCAGTACTTC. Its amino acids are CASSTDRDYEQYF.